The present T cell receptor beta chain was sequenced within a study of beta chain features in type 1 diabetes. General study findings and limits: Comparison showed that naive, central memory and Treg TCRB repertoires appeared more similar among patients than among healthy donors. Shortening of TCRB CDR3s, moderate but significant, appeared in all four CD4+ subsets of Type 1 diabetes patients.

Expressed TCRB transcripts got sequenced, as all isolated RNA was reverse transcribed. Mean read depth for naive, central memory and regulatory T cell samples was some 3.8 million reads. Clones were read by immunoSEQ multiplex PCR, and TCRdb kept only the in-frame ones, dropping some. Of just under 150,000 clones in the sample, less than 11% were seen once. With 1 base removed from V and 5 bases from J, the gap between germline ends came to 11 bases. From germline, CDR1 is SEHNR and CDR2 FQNEAQ (reference sequence). The CDR3 sequence is 14 residues long. Worth noting for this clone: The target antigen is unknown.

J is TRBJ2-5 and V is TRBV7-9, with no clear D. The origin of this receptor is a man younger than 35 in good health. Input material: naive CD4+ T cells from blood. In DNA form, the CDR3 reads TGTGCCAGCAGCTTAGAATCTGTATTGGAGACCCAGTACTTC. Amino acids: CASSLESVLETQYF. Full variable domain (outside the CDR3, taken from reference TRBV7-9 and TRBJ2-5): DTGVSQNPRHKITKRGQNVTFRCDPISEHNRLYWYRQTLGQGPEFLTYFQNEAQLEKSRLLSDRFSAERPKGSFSTLEIQRTEQGDSAMYLCASSLESVLETQYFGPGTRLLVL.